This TCR beta chain derives from a study of response to subunit inactivated influenza vaccine. Findings and caveats of the study: Each seasonal influenza vaccination recruits few new T cells, the authors suggested.

TCRdb re-called the RT-PCR reads with MiXCR, one entry per CDR3 protein. The sample yields about 500,000 distinct CDR3 sequences, about 15% seen once. In regard to this clonotype: Its antigen is undetermined.

V was trimmed by 2 bases and J by 2 bases, leaving 10 bases between them. The CDR3 has 15 residues. Germline assignment: CDR1 SNHLY and CDR2 FYNNEI. V gene TRBV2 combines with J gene TRBJ1-5; D remains ambiguous. The clonotype originates from a man between 45 and 75 years old who received an inactivated influenza vaccine. Sequencing used CD4+ T cells sorted from PBMCs, obtained around 25 months after vaccination. CDR3 region: CASSERGWGNQPQHF. The CDR3 DNA sequence: TGTGCCAGCAGTGAACGGGGTTGGGGCAATCAGCCCCAGCATTTT. Full variable domain (outside the CDR3, taken from reference TRBV2 and TRBJ1-5): EPEVTQTPSHQVTQMGQEVILRCVPISNHLYFYWYRQILGQKVEFLVSFYNNEISEKSEIFDDQFSVERPDGSNFTLKIRSTKLEDSAMYFCASSERGWGNQPQHFGDGTRLSIL.